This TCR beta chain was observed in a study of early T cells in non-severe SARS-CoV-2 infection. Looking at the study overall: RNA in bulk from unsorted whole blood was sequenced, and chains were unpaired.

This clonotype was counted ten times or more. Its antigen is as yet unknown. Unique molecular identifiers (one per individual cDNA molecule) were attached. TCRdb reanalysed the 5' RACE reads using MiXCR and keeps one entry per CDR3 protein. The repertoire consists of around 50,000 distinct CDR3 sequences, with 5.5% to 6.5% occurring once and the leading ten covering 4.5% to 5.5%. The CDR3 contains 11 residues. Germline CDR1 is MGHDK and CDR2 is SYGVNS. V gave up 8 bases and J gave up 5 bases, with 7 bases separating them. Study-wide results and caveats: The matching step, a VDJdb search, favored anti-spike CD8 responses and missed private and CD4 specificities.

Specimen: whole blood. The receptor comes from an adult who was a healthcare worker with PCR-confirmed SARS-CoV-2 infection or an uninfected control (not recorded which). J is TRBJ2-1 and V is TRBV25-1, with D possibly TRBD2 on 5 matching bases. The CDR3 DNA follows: TGTGCCAGCGGGAGCCACAATGAGCAGTTCTTC. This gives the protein CASGSHNEQFF.